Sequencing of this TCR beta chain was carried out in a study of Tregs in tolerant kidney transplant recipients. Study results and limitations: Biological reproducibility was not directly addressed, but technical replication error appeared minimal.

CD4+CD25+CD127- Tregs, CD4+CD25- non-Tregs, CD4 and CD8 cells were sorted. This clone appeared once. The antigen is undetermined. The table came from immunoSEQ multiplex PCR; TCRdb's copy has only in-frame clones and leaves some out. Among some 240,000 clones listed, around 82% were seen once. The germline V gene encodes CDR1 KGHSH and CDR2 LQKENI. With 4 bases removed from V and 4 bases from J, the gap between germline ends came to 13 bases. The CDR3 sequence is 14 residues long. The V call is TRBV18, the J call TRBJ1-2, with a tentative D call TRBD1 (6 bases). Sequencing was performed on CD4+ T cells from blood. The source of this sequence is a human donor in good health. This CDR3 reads CASSQDPDSYGYTF. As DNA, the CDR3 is TGTGCCAGCTCACAAGACCCGGACAGCTATGGCTACACCTTC.